The 20 T cell receptor beta chains listed next were all sequenced from one sample in a study of tumor and adjacent non-tumor tissue in lung cancer. This sample's RNA came from whole unsorted tissue. Three rounds of nested PCR, following a modified ARM-PCR protocol, produced the TCRbeta library. MiXCR, applied by TCRdb to the multiplex PCR reads, yields one record per CDR3 protein. The profile shows about 110,000 distinct CDR3 sequences, more than 60% of them singletons. What was sequenced was lung tumor tissue. The receptors stem from a woman between 55 and 75 years old with non-small cell lung cancer.

On this clonotype: A junction boundary mismatches the germline segment, possibly from a read error. The chain carries TRBV4-3 and TRBJ2-7; TRBD1 aligns across 7 bases. Germline CDR1 and CDR2: LGHNA and YSLEER. The CDR3 loop spans 18 amino acids. In DNA, the CDR3 is TGCGCCAGCAACCATTCCGGGACAGCCACTACAAGCTCCTACGAGCATTACTTC. This translates into CASNHSGTATTSSYEHYF.

This clonotype was observed a single time. This may stem from a read error, because a much larger clone lies one nucleotide away. The gene calls are TRBV28 and TRBJ2-5; no clear D gene. CDR3 size: 14 residues. Germline-derived CDR1 and CDR2 are MDHEN and SYDVKM. V was pared by 2 bases and J by 5 bases, with 12 bases between. CDR3 protein: CASSLERVWETQYF. The CDR3 region has the DNA TGTGCCAGCAGTTTAGAAAGAGTGTGGGAGACCCAGTACTTC.

This clonotype was counted a few times. This may be a read error: a much more frequent sequence differs by one nucleotide. The chain uses TRBV7-8 and TRBJ2-3, with D perhaps matching TRBD1 or TRBD2 (5 bases each). The CDR3 runs 15 residues. Germline V gene data show CDR1 as SGHVS and CDR2 as FQNEAQ. CDR3 protein: CVSSFGTASTDTQYF. CDR3 nucleotides: TGTGTCAGCAGCTTCGGGACGGCTAGCACAGATACGCAGTATTTT.

This clonotype was seen only a few times. Being one base from a much bigger clone, this may be a read error. The chain is built from TRBV6-6 and TRBJ1-3, with unresolved D. Germline V gene lookup returns CDR1 MNHNY and CDR2 SVGAGI (reference sequence). The CDR3 totals 14 residues. CDR3 sequence: CASSHQVGGNIIYF. The DNA of the CDR3 is TGTGCCAGCAGTCACCAGGTGGGCGGAAACATCATATATTTT.

Worth noting for this clonotype: This may stem from a read error, because a much larger clone lies one nucleotide away. The chain recombines TRBV4-1 with TRBJ2-3, with D unresolved. Per germline, CDR1 MGHRA and CDR2 YSYEKL. The CDR3 length is 14 residues. This CDR3 is CATSQDGGTDTQYF. For the CDR3, the DNA is TGCGCCACCAGCCAAGATGGGGGCACAGATACGCAGTATTTT.

In its sample, this clonotype was seen many times. The chain uses TRBV28 and TRBJ2-7; TRBD1 agrees at 10 bases. The V gene's germline CDR1 is MDHEN and CDR2 SYDVKM. The length of the CDR3 is 14 residues. J was trimmed by 5 bases and V by 6 bases; bases with no gene match: 7. CDR3 in amino acids: CASSYSGQGHEQYF. DNA of the CDR3: TGTGCCAGCAGCTATTCGGGACAGGGGCACGAGCAGTACTTC.

This clonotype turned up a few times. The J gene is TRBJ1-5, the V gene TRBV6-5; D unresolved. Germline V gives CDR1 MNHEY, CDR2 SVGAGI. The CDR3 has 15 amino acids. V lost 0 bases, J lost 6 bases, and 12 bases lay in between. Here the CDR3 reads CASSYSPYNGQPQHF. The DNA of the CDR3 is TGTGCCAGCAGTTACTCGCCCTATAACGGTCAGCCCCAGCATTTT.

Comment on this clonotype: Just one base apart from a much larger clone, this may be a read error. The rearrangement links TRBV24-1 to TRBJ1-5, with D tentatively TRBD1 (6 bases). This CDR3 comprises 17 residues. Between the trimmed V and J ends, which lost 6 bases and 5 bases, there was a span of 22 bases. The germline gives CDR1 KGHDR, CDR2 SFDVKD. The CDR3 DNA follows: TGTGCCACCAGTAATTCGCGAGGGGCAGGGGAATATCAGCCCCAGCATTTT. It codes for CATSNSRGAGEYQPQHF.

This clonotype was observed at least ten times. The chain is built from TRBV20-1 and TRBJ2-1; TRBD1 is a possible D gene (5 bases). The CDR3 spans 14 residues. V lost 0 bases and J lost 5, with 11 bases in between. Germline V gene data show CDR1 as DFQATT and CDR2 as SNEGSKA (reference sequence). The CDR3 loop reads CSARDATVHNEQFF. As DNA, the CDR3 is TGCAGTGCTAGAGATGCGACAGTCCACAATGAGCAGTTCTTC.

The rearrangement uses TRBV30 and TRBJ2-1, with TRBD2 identical over 10 bases. In germline, CDR1 is GTSNPN, CDR2 SVGIG (reference sequence). The V gene end was trimmed by 6 bases and the J gene end by 6 bases; junction bases not matched to a gene: 14. The CDR3 is 16 amino acids. The DNA for the CDR3 is TGTGCCTGTCCCCTTACCCAAGCGGGAGGGCTCAATGAGCAGTTCTTC. Translation: CACPLTQAGGLNEQFF.

J is TRBJ1-2 and V is TRBV12-3 or TRBV12-4, with unresolved D. This CDR3 has 12 amino acids. V was clipped by 6 bases and J by 11 bases, with 16 bases between them. CDR3 amino acids: CASSSRVGGYTF. CDR3 in DNA: TGTGCCAGCAGCAGCCGGGTGGGTGGTTACACCTTC.

A note on this clonotype: Lacking the conserved final phenylalanine or tryptophan, this CDR3 likely reflects a read error. This chain joins TRBV12-5 and TRBJ1-5, with 9 bases identical to TRBD1. CDR1 and CDR2 (germline): LGHNT, FRNRAP. This CDR3 region has 18 residues. In DNA, the CDR3 is TGTGCTTGTGGTTTGGTACCTCCTACCGGGACAGGGAATCAGCCCCAGCATTCT. Its protein is CACGLVPPTGTGNQPQHS.

Points on this clonotype: A much larger clone lies a single base off, so this may be a read error. The CDR3 DNA reads TGCGCCAGCAACTTGGAAGGGAGCTCCTACGAGCAGTACTTC. Amino acid sequence: CASNLEGSSYEQYF. The V gene is TRBV5-1, the J gene TRBJ2-7; weak D call: TRBD2 (5 bases). The CDR3 has 14 amino acids. Germline CDR1 SGHRS, CDR2 YFSETQ.

There are many counts of this clonotype. The V and J genes are TRBV12-3 or TRBV12-4 and TRBJ2-5; D gene ambiguous. The CDR3 is made up of 13 amino acids. V lost 3 bases and J lost 4, with 9 bases in between. The CDR3 region has the DNA TGTGCCAGCAGTTTTGGGCGAGCAGAGACCCAGTACTTC. Translation: CASSFGRAETQYF.

Many counts were recorded for this clonotype. V usage is TRBV7-9 and J usage is TRBJ1-1, with unresolved D. The germline V and J ends were trimmed by 2 bases and 3 bases, with 7 bases remaining between them. The CDR3 extends over 13 amino acids. Looked up from germline, CDR1 is SEHNR and CDR2 is FQNEAQ (reference sequence). Here the CDR3 DNA reads TGTGCCAGCAGCTTAACTGGGGACACTGAAGCTTTCTTT. It codes for CASSLTGDTEAFF.

A remark on this clonotype: A clone one base away is much larger, so this may be a read error. The missing conserved phenylalanine or tryptophan at the end of this CDR3 makes a read error likely. The chain employs TRBV20-1 and TRBJ2-5, with 7 bases lining up with TRBD1. This CDR3 spans 14 amino acids. In germline, CDR1 is DFQATT, CDR2 SNEGSKA (reference sequence). The V gene end was trimmed by 6 bases and the J gene end by 1 base; junction bases not matched to a gene: 8. CDR3 in DNA: TGCAGTGCGTTTTCAACAGGGGTCCAAGAGACCCAGTACATC. Its protein is CSAFSTGVQETQYI.

As to this clonotype: One end of the junction varies from germline; a read error may be responsible. The chain carries TRBV11-3 and TRBJ2-1, with D perhaps TRBD2 (7 bases). The CDR3 contains 15 residues. Germline CDR1 SGHNT, CDR2 YENEEA. CDR3 loop: CASCLGGGSYNVQFF. CDR3 bases: TGTGCCAGCTGCTTAGGCGGGGGCTCCTACAATGTGCAGTTCTTC.

As for this clonotype: The junction shows a germline mismatch at one end, possibly a read error. V is TRBV10-2 and J is TRBJ2-5, with D possibly being TRBD1 (7 bases). There are 12 residues in the CDR3. CDR1 WSHSY and CDR2 SAAADI come from the germline V gene. CDR3 protein: CASKHSGGTRYF. The CDR3 DNA sequence: TGCGCCAGCAAACACTCAGGGGGGACCCGGTACTTC.

This clonotype was counted at least ten times. The V gene is TRBV28, the J gene TRBJ2-7; 13 bases map to TRBD2. The CDR3 is 17 residues long. J gave up 4 bases and V 5 bases, and 11 bases lay outside the gene matches. Germline CDR1 MDHEN, CDR2 SYDVKM. The CDR3 region is CASSGRWTSGSLYEQYF. CDR3 DNA sequence: TGTGCCAGCAGTGGTCGATGGACTAGCGGGAGTTTATACGAGCAGTACTTC.

As regards this clonotype: The germline gene is not matched at one end of the junction; a read error may be the cause. The chain uses TRBV6-2 or TRBV6-3 and TRBJ2-1; no clear D. CDR3 length: 12 amino acids. Germline loops: CDR1 MNHEY, CDR2 SVGEGT. The CDR3 loop is CASRSRSNDQFF. CDR3 DNA: TGTGCCAGCAGATCGCGGAGCAATGATCAGTTCTTC.